This TCR beta chain was profiled in a study of human T cells and chemical hapten exposure. About the research overall: Per-sample variation in TCR yield stemmed mainly from small pooled library volume differences.

Study conclusions and caveats: With patch test score, the counts of PT1 expanded TCRs showed a positive correlation.

Documented time point: pre-sensitization, week 0. The treatment denotes: therapeutic diphenylcyclopropenone sensitization with weekly scalp DPC. TCRdb reprocessed the RACE reads with MiXCR, giving one entry per CDR3 protein. The sample includes around 350,000 distinct CDR3 sequences, 4.5% to 5.5% seen only once; the top ten take about 8.2%. Note on this clonotype: What it binds is unknown.

This receptor was obtained from a woman younger than 35 with alopecia areata. Some clones in this sample may be carry-over from other donors' samples. Sample: whole blood, taken in connection with sensitization to the hapten diphenylcyclopropenone (DPC).

CDR3 in DNA: TGTGCCAGCAGCTTAGCGGTCGACTATGGCTACACCTTC. This codes for CASSLAVDYGYTF. The chain uses TRBV7-2 and TRBJ1-2; D remains ambiguous. The CDR3 loop spans 13 amino acids. Germline V CDR1 and CDR2: SGHTA, FQGNSA. With 0 bases removed from V and 3 bases from J, the gap between germline ends came to 5 bases.